Presented here are 17 T cell receptor beta chains from one specimen sequenced in a study of blood T cell repertoires in COVID-19. TCRdb's copy holds only in-frame clones and misses some; the assay was immunoSEQ multiplex PCR. The repertoire holds approximately 53,000 clones, 85% to 90% seen once, with 27% in the top ten. The sequencing sample was made of peripheral blood. The receptor source for this set is a human donor in a cohort sampled during active COVID-19.

The chain has TRBV9 and TRBJ2-2; a possible D gene is TRBD2 (5 bases). CDR3 length: 13 amino acids. V lost 6 bases, J lost 2 bases, and 8 bases lay in between. Germline lookup yields CDR1 SGDLS and CDR2 YYNGEE. This CDR3 is CASMRVNTGELFF. In nucleotides, the CDR3 is TGTGCCAGCATGCGGGTAAACACCGGGGAGCTGTTTTTT. The full variable domain, its missing parts supplied by reference TRBV9 and TRBJ2-2, is DSGVTQTPKHLITATGQRVTLRCSPRSGDLSVYWYQQSLDQGLQFLIQYYNGEERAKGNILERFSAQQFPDLHSELNLSSLELGDSALYFCASMRVNTGELFFGEGSRLTVL.

Turning to this clone: The sample has other DNA sequences that encode this CDR3 too. V and J are TRBV3-1 (or the pseudogene TRBV3-2) and TRBJ1-1; D might be TRBD1 (5 bases). Trimming pared 6 bases from V and 5 bases from J, leaving 7 bases between. The CDR3 covers 11 residues. The germline gives CDR1 LGHDT, CDR2 YNNKEL (reference sequence). The CDR3, as DNA: TGTGCCAGCAGGGGGGGGACTGAAGCTTTCTTT. Translated: CASRGGTEAFF.

The V gene is TRBV13, the J gene TRBJ2-6; a weak D match, TRBD1 (6 bases). There are 17 residues in the CDR3. Germline V gene data show CDR1 as PRHDT and CDR2 as FYEKMQ (reference sequence). V lost 5 bases to trimming and J lost 1 base, with 15 bases between them. CDR3 sequence: CASSPRSTGSGANVLTF. DNA of the CDR3: TGTGCCAGCAGCCCTCGATCCACAGGGTCTGGGGCCAACGTCCTGACTTTC.

The rearrangement uses TRBV19 and TRBJ2-6; a possible D gene is TRBD1 (5 bases). CDR3 size: 17 residues. The V gene lost 3 bases and the J gene lost 0 bases, with 12 bases spanning the gap. CDR1 and CDR2 (germline): LNHDA, SQIVND (reference sequence). The CDR3 loop is CASSIGDSNSGANVLTF. The CDR3 DNA follows: TGTGCCAGTAGTATCGGCGACAGTAACTCTGGGGCCAACGTCCTGACTTTC.

The chain couples TRBV29-1 to TRBJ1-2; D perhaps matches TRBD1 (6 bases). The CDR3 runs 13 residues. V dropped 7 bases and J dropped 3 bases, with 15 bases sitting between them. From germline, CDR1 is SQVTM and CDR2 ANQGSEA. CDR3 DNA: TGCAGCGCCCAGACAGGACGGGACTATGGCTACACCTTC. Amino acid sequence: CSAQTGRDYGYTF.

The chain carries TRBV5-4 and TRBJ1-1, with 9 bases aligning to TRBD1. V gave up 3 bases and J gave up 5 bases; unmatched junction bases: 14. The germline CDR1 and CDR2 sequences are SGHNT and YYREEE (reference sequence). The CDR3 is 17 residues long. This CDR3 reads CASSSPIQGAMRTEAFF. In DNA, the CDR3 is TGTGCCAGCAGCTCACCCATACAGGGGGCAATGAGGACTGAAGCTTTCTTT.

This chain joins TRBV9 and TRBJ1-2, with unresolved D. Germline V gives CDR1 SGDLS, CDR2 YYNGEE. The CDR3 contains 15 residues. V lost 3 bases, J lost 8 bases, and 20 bases lay in between. CDR3 protein: CASSAEDFTLGGYTF. The CDR3 nucleotides read TGTGCCAGCAGCGCGGAGGACTTTACCCTGGGGGGCTACACCTTC.

This clone came up a few times. The chain carries TRBV4-1 and TRBJ1-4; 9 nucleotides agree with TRBD1. The V and J ends lost 5 bases and 7 bases, in that order; junction bases with no gene match: 11. The germline V gene has CDR1 MGHRA and CDR2 YSYEKL. The length of the CDR3 is 16 residues. CDR3 nucleotides: TGCGCCAGCAGCGCATCCGGGACAGGGATTAGTGAAAAACTGTTTTTT. Amino acids: CASSASGTGISEKLFF.

The genes are TRBV7-3 and TRBJ1-5; 7 bases are shared with TRBD1. V shed 5 bases and J 3 bases; nucleotides not matched to a gene: 7. The germline CDR1 and CDR2 sequences are SGHTA and FQGTGA. CDR3 length equals 15 residues. CDR3 sequence reads: CASSPTGLDNQPQHF. CDR3 sequence (DNA): TGTGCCAGCAGCCCGACAGGGTTGGACAATCAGCCCCAGCATTTT.

This chain uses TRBV9 with TRBJ1-2; D gene ambiguous. CDR1 SGDLS and CDR2 YYNGEE come from the germline V gene. The V and J ends lost 0 bases and 6 bases respectively, with 12 bases between them. This CDR3 contains 14 residues. The CDR3 reads CASSVAPGEDGYTF. The CDR3 coding sequence is TGTGCCAGCAGCGTAGCCCCCGGGGAGGATGGCTACACCTTC.

The rearrangement joins TRBV18 to TRBJ2-7; 9 bases are shared with TRBD1. Germline V gene data show CDR1 as KGHSH and CDR2 as LQKENI. The V segment lost 3 bases and the J segment 3 bases; nucleotides outside the gene matches: 6. The CDR3 loop spans 15 amino acids. The CDR3, as DNA: TGTGCCAGCTCACCTTCCGGGACAGGGAACTACGAGCAGTACTTC. Protein product: CASSPSGTGNYEQYF.

The chain couples TRBV4-3 to TRBJ2-3; TRBD2 aligns across 11 bases. The CDR3 totals 16 residues. Looked up from germline, CDR1 is LGHNA and CDR2 is YSLEER. V shed 0 bases and J 6 bases; nucleotides not matched to a gene: 5. CDR3 coding DNA: TGCGCCAGCAGCCAAGATGCTAGCGGGGGGAGGGATACGCAGTATTTT. Amino acid sequence: CASSQDASGGRDTQYF.

The chain combines TRBV14 with TRBJ2-5, with 14 bases aligning to TRBD2. Losses at the gene ends were 8 bases for V and 7 bases for J; bases not matched to a gene: 3. This CDR3 is 13 amino acids long. Germline V gives CDR1 SGHDN, CDR2 FVKESK. Here the CDR3 DNA reads TGTGCCAGCCGACTAGCGGGAGGGGGGACCCAGTACTTC. Protein product: CASRLAGGGTQYF.

This clone was observed a handful of times. J is TRBJ1-1 and V is TRBV4-1; D may be TRBD1 (6 bases). Germline-derived CDR1 and CDR2 are MGHRA and YSYEKL. The CDR3 loop spans 14 amino acids. V was cut by 6 bases and J by 1 base, with 12 bases left in between. The CDR3 sequence is CASRNRARNTEAFF. The CDR3, as DNA: TGCGCCAGCAGGAACAGGGCCAGGAACACTGAAGCTTTCTTT.

This clone was recorded only once. The rearrangement links TRBV7-9 to TRBJ1-5; maybe TRBD1 (6 bases). The germline V gene encodes CDR1 SEHNR and CDR2 FQNEAQ (reference sequence). V was shortened by 5 bases and J by 4 bases, with 21 bases between the two germline ends. The CDR3 has 17 amino acids. This chain's CDR3 is CASSHSLQAGDNQPQHF. The CDR3 DNA sequence: TGTGCCAGCAGCCATTCGCTCCAGGCAGGGGATAATCAGCCCCAGCATTTT.

This clone appeared once. CDR3: CASTQGGNTGELFF. Written as DNA, the CDR3 is TGTGCCAGCACCCAGGGCGGGAACACCGGGGAGCTGTTTTTT. The chain couples TRBV28 to TRBJ2-2, with a tentative D call TRBD1 (5 bases). Germline V gene lookup returns CDR1 MDHEN and CDR2 SYDVKM. CDR3 length: 14 amino acids. V gave up 7 bases and J gave up 1 base, with 10 bases separating them. The full variable domain, in which reference TRBV28 and TRBJ2-2 provide the parts outside the CDR3, is DVKVTQSSRYLVKRTGEKVFLECVQDMDHENMFWYRQDPGLGLRLIYFSYDVKMKEKGDIPEGYSVSREKKERFSLILESASTNQTSMYLCASTQGGNTGELFFGEGSRLTVL.

The gene calls are TRBV9 and TRBJ2-2; D gene ambiguous. Trimming shortened V by 4 bases and J by 5 bases, and 15 bases separated the two germline ends. Germline CDR1 reads SGDLS; CDR2 reads YYNGEE. The length of the CDR3 is 15 residues. CDR3 in amino acids: CASSPATPGTGELFF. The CDR3 DNA sequence: TGTGCCAGCAGCCCAGCAACCCCCGGGACCGGGGAGCTGTTTTTT.